This T cell receptor beta chain is drawn from a study of PD-1 blockade in classical Hodgkin lymphoma. Only in-frame clones appear in the TCRdb table, and some are missing; sequencing was by immunoSEQ multiplex PCR. The table lists some 21,000 clones, roughly 75% of them singletons. Study results and caveats: Complete responders showed a baseline diversity that resembled the diversity of newly diagnosed patients.

Of note for this clone: Its antigen is not known.

All patients relapsed after autologous stem cell transplantation, and brentuximab vedotin exposure varied. The sample consisted of peripheral blood mononuclear cells (PBMCs), taken before the second cycle of nivolumab. This clonotype was sampled from a human donor with classical Hodgkin lymphoma.

The CDR3 here is CASSARGTGGSFSYEQYF. As DNA, the CDR3 is TGTGCCAGCAGCGCACGAGGGACAGGGGGCTCATTCTCCTACGAGCAGTACTTC. This rearrangement joins TRBV13 to TRBJ2-7; 12 bases line up with TRBD1. CDR3 length: 18 residues. V trimming: 5 bases; J trimming: 0 bases; junction bases outside the gene matches: 11. CDR1 PRHDT and CDR2 FYEKMQ come from the germline V gene (reference sequence). The variable domain in full, completed from reference TRBV13 and TRBJ2-7, reads AAGVIQSPRHLIKEKRETATLKCYPIPRHDTVYWYQQGPGQDPQFLISFYEKMQSDKGSIPDRFSAQQFSDYHSELNMSSLELGDSALYFCASSARGTGGSFSYEQYFGPGTRLTVT.